This TCR beta chain was sequenced for a study of blood T cells in healthy people across ages (dated by TCRdb to between 2014 and 2017). Broadly, across the study: In model experiments, template switching captured about one uniquely barcoded TCR beta cDNA molecule for every two T cells. Using deep sequencing normalized with unique cDNA molecular identifiers, the study measured how TCR beta repertoire diversity changes with age. The donors were split into four age groups: young (average 16 years), middle-aged (nearly 40), aged (about 56) and long-lived (roughly 80). To avoid experimental bias, donors of different ages were distributed randomly across sequencing lanes. The study analyzed two additional independent replicas of 1 million unique cDNA reads from the same blood draw for two donors, one aged 18 to 30 and one aged 80 or older. The investigation overall reported the following: Observed TCR beta diversity correlated strongly with the percentage of naive T cells measured by flow cytometry. Estimates of total diversity from one million sequenced T cells were regarded as lower bounds and underestimates. Because profiling used bulk unsorted PBMCs, naive and antigen-experienced compartments could not be compared conclusively. Observed TCR beta diversity per million T cells fell roughly linearly with age, and a significant reduction was already apparent by age around 40. Because donor CMV infection status was unknown, age-related changes in expanded clonotypes were potentially confounded. Compared with the aged group, the long-lived group had more naive CD4+ T cells, fewer expanded clones and increased TCR diversity, suggesting age selection.

Donors were 40 or so systemically healthy Caucasian individuals from Russia aged roughly 6 to 90 years. Each donor gave 9 to 10 milliliters of peripheral blood, collected into EDTA-treated Vacutainer tubes. Ficoll-Paque density-gradient centrifugation was used to isolate PBMCs, with at least 6 million obtained per sample. Total RNA was extracted from PBMCs with Trizol reagent, with at least 5.5 micrograms obtained per sample. For every donor, an aliquot of PBMCs went through flow cytometry to measure the percentages of naive CD45RAhigh/CD27high T cells. Libraries were constructed by 5' RACE. The data were produced on an Illumina HiSeq 2500. A second about 7 to 12 cycle PCR used a sample-barcoded 5' primer and a J-beta primer mix. A template-switch 5' adaptor carrying 12 random nucleotides introduced a unique molecular identifier onto each TCR beta cDNA molecule. At least 2.5 million CDR3-containing paired-end reads were obtained from each sample. First-strand cDNA synthesis was performed from all RNA using the Mint cDNA synthesis kit, with priming by a TRBC-specific oligonucleotide. Following uracil-DNA glycosylase treatment, a first 18-cycle PCR with universal primers M1SS and BC2_uni_R was performed on all cDNA. As for the authors' bioinformatics: For normalization, 1 million high-quality reads were randomly selected from each sample, with every read carrying a distinct molecular identifier. Instead of being binned into consensus sequences, reads with shared molecular identifiers were discarded. MiTCR, run with a Q25 quality threshold and the strictest error-elimination algorithm, handled CDR3 identification, clonotype clustering and error correction. Lower-bound total TCR beta diversity was estimated with a nonparametric unseen species model using Euler transformation. TCRdb reran the public reads through fastp at Q25 and MiXCR, keeping productive beta chains. One record per CDR3 amino acid sequence lists the most common genes and DNA. TCRdb, not the authors, supplied the V and J calls. This sample has over 1,500,000 distinct CDR3 sequences in its table, and about 49% of those were observed once. The top ten clones comprise over 2% of the sample.

With regard to this clonotype: It has no known antigen specificity. Qualities for individual bases were not recorded, and no much larger clone is one base off.

CDR1 and CDR2, looked up from the germline V gene, are SGHRS and YFSETQ. The CDR3, from cysteine to phenylalanine, totals 17 residues. The retained sequence is limited to the CDR3, 51 bases, with the frame set at the first base. V and J are trimmed by 4 bases and 0 bases, and the gene matches miss 7 bases of the junction. The chain links TRBV5-1 with TRBJ2-6; 7 of the junction bases match TRBD1. Input material: blood. The sequence was obtained from a woman in her 40s in good health. The CDR3 protein is CASSPQGQNSGANVLTF. The nucleotide sequence is TGCGCCAGCAGCCCACAGGGACAGAACTCTGGGGCCAACGTCCTGACTTTC.